The 24 T cell receptor beta chains given below trace back to one sample, sequenced in a study of T cells in Graves' hyperthyroidism and ophthalmopathy. RNA transcripts gave rise to amplified TCR beta CDR3 regions. RT-PCR in the first round (using the HTBI primer set) targeted the TCR CDR3. TCRdb re-called the multiplex PCR reads through MiXCR, storing one row per CDR3 protein. The sample gives 330,000 or so distinct CDR3 sequences, around 19% of which show up once; 35% to 40% is in the top ten. Material for sequencing was blood. The receptors derive from a man between 45 and 60 years old with Graves' ophthalmopathy.

This clonotype occurred a few times. V and J are TRBV24-1 and TRBJ1-4, with 11 bases fitting TRBD1. V trimming: 5 bases; J trimming: 6 bases; junction bases outside the gene matches: 13. The CDR3 runs to 18 residues. Germline V gene lookup returns CDR1 KGHDR and CDR2 SFDVKD. The chain's CDR3 is CATSAGQGAYEGDEKLFF. CDR3 DNA sequence: TGTGCCACCAGTGCCGGACAGGGGGCTTACGAGGGGGATGAAAAACTGTTTTTT.

This clonotype came up many times. The chain links TRBV20-1 to TRBJ2-1; TRBD1 matches 9 bases. CDR3 length: 13 amino acids. Germline assignment: CDR1 DFQATT and CDR2 SNEGSKA (reference sequence). The ends lost 6 bases at V and 7 bases at J; junction bases unmatched: 7. CDR3 protein: CSAPDRGGNEQFF. CDR3 nucleotide sequence: TGCAGTGCCCCGGACAGGGGAGGGAATGAGCAGTTCTTC.

This clonotype was detected ten times or more. The J gene is TRBJ2-5, the V gene TRBV24-1; 12 nucleotides match TRBD2. The V and J ends lost 2 bases and 7 bases, in that order; junction bases with no gene match: 16. This CDR3 has 19 amino acids. CDR1 is KGHDR, CDR2 SFDVKD, per germline. CDR3: CATSDSGTGTSGLKGTQYF. The DNA of the CDR3 is TGTGCCACCAGTGATTCGGGAACCGGGACTAGCGGGCTTAAGGGGACCCAGTACTTC.

The J gene is TRBJ1-2, the V gene TRBV4-1; unclear D gene. Trimming left V 3 bases short and J 4 bases short, with 9 bases between. Germline V gives CDR1 MGHRA, CDR2 YSYEKL. The CDR3 runs 13 residues. The CDR3, as DNA: TGCGCCAGCAGCCACGACTCTTTCTATGGCTACACCTTC. Translating it yields CASSHDSFYGYTF.

This clonotype was observed a few times. The gene calls are TRBV6-1 and TRBJ1-2; 9 bases map to TRBD1. Losses at the gene ends were 8 bases for V and 8 bases for J; bases not matched to a gene: 9. Germline loops: CDR1 MNHNS, CDR2 SASEGT. The CDR3 is 13 residues long. The chain's CDR3 is CASRTGGAEGYTF. The CDR3 DNA reads TGTGCCAGCCGAACAGGGGGCGCGGAAGGCTACACCTTC.

The rearrangement joins TRBV20-1 to TRBJ2-5; 8 bases agree with TRBD1. CDR3 length: 16 residues. Germline values: CDR1 DFQATT, CDR2 SNEGSKA (reference sequence). With V trimmed by 0 bases and J by 1 base, 7 bases remained unmatched. CDR3 residues: CSAREVTGVSQETQYF. CDR3 coding DNA: TGCAGTGCTAGAGAAGTGACAGGGGTTAGCCAAGAGACCCAGTACTTC.

This clonotype was found a few times. The rearrangement joins TRBV9 to TRBJ2-7, with TRBD2 matching 10 bases. V lost 4 bases, J lost 2 bases, and 6 bases stayed unmatched. This CDR3 region has 15 residues. CDR1 is SGDLS, CDR2 YYNGEE, per germline. CDR3 nucleotide sequence: TGTGCCAGCAGCTTAGGACTAGCGGTTACCTACGAGCAGTACTTC. It is translated as CASSLGLAVTYEQYF.

This clonotype was observed many times. This chain joins TRBV11-2 and TRBJ2-5; weak D call: TRBD2 (5 bases). Germline CDR1 is SGHAT and CDR2 is FQNNGV. This CDR3 is 14 amino acids long. V lost 6 bases to trimming and J lost 0 bases, with 11 bases between them. This CDR3 is CASSTLANQETQYF. Written as DNA, the CDR3 is TGTGCCAGCAGTACTCTAGCTAACCAAGAGACCCAGTACTTC.

There are a few counts of this clonotype. This chain links TRBV20-1 with TRBJ2-5; 11 positions match TRBD2. Germline V lookup: CDR1 DFQATT, CDR2 SNEGSKA (reference sequence). This CDR3 comprises 13 residues. J gave up 6 bases and V 8 bases, and 8 bases lay outside the gene matches. The CDR3 spells CSYSGRAGQTQYF. The CDR3 DNA reads TGCAGTTATAGCGGGAGGGCCGGACAGACCCAGTACTTC.

As regards this clonotype: A single base separates this from a much larger clone, so it may be a read error. V usage is TRBV20-1 and J usage is TRBJ1-1; D is perhaps TRBD1 (5 bases). V was pared by 3 bases and J by 4 bases, with 12 bases between. The CDR3 is made up of 13 amino acids. Germline V CDR1 and CDR2: DFQATT, SNEGSKA (reference sequence). The CDR3 reads CSAREGWATEAFF. Here the CDR3 DNA reads TGCAGTGCTAGGGAGGGGTGGGCCACTGAAGCTTTCTTT.

This clonotype was seen once. The chain links TRBV19 to TRBJ2-2; the D is unclear. The CDR3 runs 13 residues. Trimming removed 10 bases at V and 6 bases at J, with 15 bases between. Germline V gives CDR1 LNHDA, CDR2 SQIVND (reference sequence). The CDR3 sequence is CATAALVAGELFF. The DNA for the CDR3 is TGTGCCACTGCGGCCCTGGTTGCCGGGGAGCTGTTTTTT.

Many counts were recorded for this clonotype. The chain is built from TRBV14 and TRBJ2-1, with D tentatively TRBD2 (5 bases). The V and J ends lost 0 bases and 7 bases respectively, with 7 bases between them. Germline V gene sequence: CDR1 SGHDN, CDR2 FVKESK. This CDR3 is built from 13 residues. CDR3 residues: CASSQDLANEQFF. DNA of the CDR3: TGTGCCAGCAGCCAAGATCTAGCTAATGAGCAGTTCTTC.

This clonotype was seen a few times. V usage is TRBV7-8 and J usage is TRBJ1-2; D is ambiguous. The CDR3 consists of 15 residues. CDR1 is SGHVS and CDR2 is FQNEAQ in the germline V gene. V dropped 5 bases and J dropped 2 bases, with 15 bases sitting between them. Written as DNA, the CDR3 is TGTGCCAGCAGCCCCGCCGGTCGACTGAACTATGGCTACACCTTC. Its protein is CASSPAGRLNYGYTF.

This clonotype was seen a few times. The gene calls are TRBV7-2 and TRBJ2-1; perhaps D is TRBD1 or TRBD2 (5 bases each). The germline V gene has CDR1 SGHTA and CDR2 FQGNSA. The CDR3 is made up of 15 amino acids. The V and J ends lost 5 bases and 5 bases respectively, with 16 bases between them. The CDR3 protein is CASSVTGTTDNEQFF. In nucleotides, the CDR3 is TGTGCCAGCAGCGTAACCGGGACCACTGACAATGAGCAGTTCTTC.

The chain combines TRBV29-1 with TRBJ2-3; TRBD1 is a possible D gene (6 bases). Deletions cut 3 bases from V and 0 bases from J, with 13 bases between. Germline lookup yields CDR1 SQVTM and CDR2 ANQGSEA. The length of the CDR3 is 15 residues. The CDR3 nucleotides read TGCAGCGTTGAGGATAGGGGGTTCAGCACAGATACGCAGTATTTT. Its protein is CSVEDRGFSTDTQYF.

The chain combines TRBV20-1 with TRBJ2-1; D call uncertain. V was pared by 0 bases and J by 5 bases, with 8 bases between. The CDR3 totals 13 residues. Per germline, CDR1 DFQATT and CDR2 SNEGSKA (reference sequence). In DNA form, the CDR3 reads TGCAGTGCTAGAGAGTTGGGCGACAATGAGCAGTTCTTC. Residues: CSARELGDNEQFF.

This clonotype has a count of ten or more. The chain uses TRBV18 and TRBJ2-5, with unresolved D. V was pared by 4 bases and J by 5 bases, with 11 bases between. Germline CDR1 KGHSH, CDR2 LQKENI. This CDR3 has 13 amino acids. The CDR3 nucleotides read TGTGCCAGCTCACAAAAGGACCGGGAGACCCAGTACTTC. Its protein product is CASSQKDRETQYF.

V and J are TRBV11-2 and TRBJ2-5, with 7 nucleotides matching TRBD2. Looked up from germline, CDR1 is SGHAT and CDR2 is FQNNGV. After removal of 2 bases from V and 3 bases from J, the junction contained 3 bases not matched to a gene. The CDR3 runs 14 residues. The CDR3 DNA reads TGTGCCAGCAGCTTATTGGCGGGGGAAGAGACCCAGTACTTC. This sequence encodes CASSLLAGEETQYF.

The rearrangement links TRBV7-2 to TRBJ1-2; a weak D match, TRBD1 (6 bases). Trimming removed 8 bases from V and 0 bases from J, with 16 bases in between. The CDR3 sequence is 15 residues long. The germline V gene has CDR1 SGHTA and CDR2 FQGNSA. The CDR3 sequence is CASGLRTDANYGYTF. The CDR3 nucleotides read TGTGCCAGCGGCCTGAGGACAGACGCTAACTATGGCTACACCTTC.

This clonotype was recorded once. A read error is possible here, since a much larger clone lies one base away. The chain is built from TRBV6-1 and TRBJ2-6; a possible D gene is TRBD1 (5 bases). Germline loops: CDR1 MNHNS, CDR2 SASEGT. This CDR3 contains 14 residues. The CDR3 bases are TGTGCCAGCTTCGTTGACTCTGGGGCCAACGACCTGACTTTC. Its protein product is CASFVDSGANDLTF.

V is TRBV9 and J is TRBJ2-3; tentatively, D is TRBD2 (6 bases). V shed 0 bases and J shed 2 bases, with 13 bases lying between them. CDR3 size: 16 residues. Germline V gene lookup returns CDR1 SGDLS and CDR2 YYNGEE. The CDR3 reads CASSVVSGPFTDTQYF. For the CDR3, the DNA is TGTGCCAGCAGCGTAGTTAGCGGCCCTTTCACAGATACGCAGTATTTT.

This clonotype has a count of ten or more. J is TRBJ2-3 and V is TRBV30; the D gene could be TRBD1 or TRBD2 (5 bases each). The germline gives CDR1 GTSNPN, CDR2 SVGIG (reference sequence). V lost 1 base, J lost 7 bases, and 15 bases lay in between. The CDR3 covers 14 residues. In DNA form, the CDR3 reads TGTGCCTGGAGTGCTGGGGGACCCTCGAATACGCAGTATTTT. Amino acids: CAWSAGGPSNTQYF.

This clonotype turned up a few times. The rearrangement uses TRBV18 and TRBJ1-2; the D is unclear. CDR1 KGHSH and CDR2 LQKENI come from the germline V gene. The V gene lost 3 bases and the J gene lost 8 bases, with 19 bases spanning the gap. The CDR3 consists of 15 residues. Here the CDR3 DNA reads TGTGCCAGCTCACCTTCCGGAACGCCGGGCGGGGGCTACACCTTC. It yields the protein CASSPSGTPGGGYTF. The full variable domain, rest sourced from reference TRBV18 and TRBJ1-2, is NAGVMQNPRHLVRRRGQEARLRCSPMKGHSHVYWYRQLPEEGLKFMVYLQKENIIDESGMPKERFSAEFPKEGPSILRIQQVVRGDSAAYFCASSPSGTPGGGYTFGSGTRLTVV.

The V gene is TRBV6-2 or TRBV6-3, the J gene TRBJ2-7, with D possibly being TRBD2 (6 bases). CDR3 length: 15 amino acids. Deletions cut 6 bases from V and 2 bases from J, with 17 bases between. Looked up from germline, CDR1 is MNHEY and CDR2 is SVGEGT. The CDR3 here is CASSELSGNPYEQYF. CDR3 coding DNA: TGTGCCAGCAGCGAACTTAGCGGCAACCCCTACGAGCAGTACTTC.